A single T cell receptor beta chain is shown here with its context. Its antigen is unidentified. The data stem from a study of blood T cells in healthy people across ages. Findings and limits, study-wide: Getting older went along with TCR beta diversity per million T cells dropping roughly linearly.

Trimming removed 2 bases from V and 0 bases from J, with 14 bases in between. This CDR3 has 15 amino acids. Looked up from germline, CDR1 is SQVTM and CDR2 is ANQGSEA. A second PCR, run for roughly 7 to 12 cycles, used a sample-barcoded 5' primer plus a J-beta primer mix. TCRdb re-analysed the 5' RACE reads in MiXCR, keeping a single row per CDR3 protein. This table has about 800,000 distinct CDR3 sequences, roughly 25% appearing once. This same sample was also part of a study on T cells of mothers and their children. That publication notes: The study obtained over 9.5 million TCR beta CDR3 reads per mother and about 3 million per child.

This clonotype was obtained from a boy younger than 18 in good health. The V and J genes are TRBV29-1 and TRBJ2-7, with D possibly being TRBD2 (6 bases). Sample: blood. This CDR3 is CSVETHTGSSYEQYF. The DNA of the CDR3 is TGCAGCGTTGAAACCCACACCGGGAGCTCCTACGAGCAGTACTTC.